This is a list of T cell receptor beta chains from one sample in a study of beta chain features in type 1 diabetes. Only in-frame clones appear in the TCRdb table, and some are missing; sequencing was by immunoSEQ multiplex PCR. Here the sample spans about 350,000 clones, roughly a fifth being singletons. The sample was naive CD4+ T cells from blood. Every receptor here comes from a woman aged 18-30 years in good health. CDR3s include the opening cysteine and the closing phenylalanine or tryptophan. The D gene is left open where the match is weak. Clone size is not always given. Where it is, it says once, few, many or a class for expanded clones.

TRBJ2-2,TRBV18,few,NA,CASSPPYYTGELFF,TGTGCCAGCTCACCACCTTATTACACCGGGGAGCTGTTTTTT
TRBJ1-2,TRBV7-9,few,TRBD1,CASSLESFRGEYGYTF,TGTGCCAGCAGCTTAGAGAGTTTCAGGGGGGAATATGGCTACACCTTC
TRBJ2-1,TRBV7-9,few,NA,CASSLWRAHNEQFF,TGTGCCAGCAGCTTATGGCGGGCCCACAATGAGCAGTTCTTC
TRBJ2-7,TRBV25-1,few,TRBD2,CASSGLAGTYEQYF,TGTGCCAGCAGTGGACTAGCGGGGACCTACGAGCAGTACTTC
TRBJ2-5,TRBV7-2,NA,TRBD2,CASSLVASGGETQYF,TGTGCCAGCAGCTTAGTGGCTAGCGGGGGGGAGACCCAGTACTTC
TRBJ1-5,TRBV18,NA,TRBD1,CASSPVSNIGTGVDQPQHF,TGTGCCAGCTCACCAGTTAGTAATATCGGGACAGGGGTAGATCAGCCCCAGCATTTT
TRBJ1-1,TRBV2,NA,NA,CASSEEGDMNTEAFF,TGTGCCAGCAGTGAAGAGGGGGACATGAACACTGAAGCTTTCTTT
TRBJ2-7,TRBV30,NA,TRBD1,CAWSAMDRDDEQYF,TGTGCCTGGAGCGCTATGGACAGGGACGACGAGCAGTACTTC
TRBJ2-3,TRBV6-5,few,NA,CASRQGTDTQYF,TGTGCCAGCCGCCAGGGGACAGATACGCAGTATTTT
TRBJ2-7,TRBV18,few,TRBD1,CASSPPGRGKYEQYF,TGTGCCAGCTCACCACCGGGCAGGGGGAAGTACGAGCAGTACTTC
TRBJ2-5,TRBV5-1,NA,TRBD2,CASSLTSGGPVGETQYF,TGCGCCAGCAGCTTGACTAGCGGGGGCCCGGTTGGGGAGACCCAGTACTTC
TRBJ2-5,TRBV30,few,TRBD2,CAWSVGGLAGVPWQETQYF,TGTGCCTGGAGTGTCGGGGGACTAGCGGGAGTCCCGTGGCAAGAGACCCAGTACTTC
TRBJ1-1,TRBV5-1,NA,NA,CASSLPLADTEAFF,TGCGCCAGCAGCTTGCCGTTAGCGGACACTGAAGCTTTCTTT
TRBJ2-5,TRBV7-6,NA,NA,CASSQNRGQETQYF,TGTGCCAGCAGCCAAAATAGGGGGCAAGAGACCCAGTACTTC
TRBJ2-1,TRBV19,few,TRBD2,CASSGLASYNEQFF,TGTGCCAGTAGTGGACTAGCGAGCTACAATGAGCAGTTCTTC
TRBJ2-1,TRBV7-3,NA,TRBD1,CASSLWTGAPYNEQFF,TGTGCCAGCAGCTTATGGACAGGGGCCCCCTACAATGAGCAGTTCTTC
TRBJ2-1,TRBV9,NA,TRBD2,CASSRGTSEYNEQFF,TGTGCCAGCAGTCGCGGGACTAGCGAGTACAATGAGCAGTTCTTC
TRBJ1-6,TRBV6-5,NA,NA,CASSYSPGPLHF,TGTGCCAGCAGTTACTCGCCAGGACCCCTCCACTTT
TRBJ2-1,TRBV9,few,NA,CASSATGGPFDEQFF,TGTGCCAGCAGCGCCACGGGGGGCCCTTTTGATGAGCAGTTCTTC
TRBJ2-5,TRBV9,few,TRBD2,CASSPTGTNQETQYF,TGTGCCAGCAGCCCCACGGGGACTAACCAAGAGACCCAGTACTTC
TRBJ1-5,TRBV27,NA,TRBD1,CASSPEGDRGGNQPQHF,TGTGCCAGCAGCCCGGAGGGGGACAGGGGAGGCAATCAGCCCCAGCATTTT
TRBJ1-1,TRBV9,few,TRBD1,CASSVGDRYNTEAFF,TGTGCCAGCAGCGTGGGGGACAGATATAACACTGAAGCTTTCTTT